This T cell receptor beta chain was recorded in a study of neoadjuvant anti-PD-1 for oral cavity cancer. Repertoires were generated with immunoSEQ multiplex PCR, while TCRdb's copy carries only in-frame clones and drops some. The table has some 15,000 clones, roughly 69% seen once. Trimming stripped 8 bases from V and 4 bases from J, with 17 bases between. The CDR3 loop spans 14 amino acids. Germline assignment: CDR1 SEHNR and CDR2 FQNEAQ (reference sequence). This material consisted of PBMCs, taken before nivolumab (anti-PD-1) treatment. The chain employs TRBV7-9 and TRBJ1-1; perhaps TRBD1 as D (5 bases). This clonotype originated in a person aged 35-79 years with oral cavity squamous cell carcinoma. This chain's CDR3 is CASSVGGWSTEAFF. CDR3 DNA: TGTGCCAGCTCCGTGGGGGGGTGGAGCACTGAAGCTTTCTTT.